This TCR beta chain was obtained from a study of blood T cell repertoires in COVID-19. For the study at large: Italy, Spain and the United States were the sources of the convalescent and acute COVID-19 samples. T cells, B-cell-depleted T cells, or PBMCs provided the cDNA or gDNA that served as material.

V shed 6 bases and J shed 3 bases, with 14 bases lying between them. The CDR3 has 14 amino acids. Germline CDR1 and CDR2: WSHSY and SAAADI. Original data processing: Nucleated cell counts were estimated from reference gene primer amplification. Generated by immunoSEQ multiplex PCR, the TCRdb table keeps only in-frame clones and is missing some. The V and J calls and clone size come from that table; D and trimming were worked out from the DNA. The sample has 150,000 to 180,000 clones, just under 85% seen once; the top ten hold around 32%. This TCR was sampled from a woman aged 55-75 years with acute or convalescent COVID-19. What was sequenced was peripheral blood. The chain uses TRBV10-2 and TRBJ1-1; a weak D match, TRBD1 (5 bases). CDR3 in amino acids: CASSSSGGYTEAFF. CDR3 sequence (DNA): TGCGCCAGCAGCTCATCGGGGGGATACACTGAAGCTTTCTTT.